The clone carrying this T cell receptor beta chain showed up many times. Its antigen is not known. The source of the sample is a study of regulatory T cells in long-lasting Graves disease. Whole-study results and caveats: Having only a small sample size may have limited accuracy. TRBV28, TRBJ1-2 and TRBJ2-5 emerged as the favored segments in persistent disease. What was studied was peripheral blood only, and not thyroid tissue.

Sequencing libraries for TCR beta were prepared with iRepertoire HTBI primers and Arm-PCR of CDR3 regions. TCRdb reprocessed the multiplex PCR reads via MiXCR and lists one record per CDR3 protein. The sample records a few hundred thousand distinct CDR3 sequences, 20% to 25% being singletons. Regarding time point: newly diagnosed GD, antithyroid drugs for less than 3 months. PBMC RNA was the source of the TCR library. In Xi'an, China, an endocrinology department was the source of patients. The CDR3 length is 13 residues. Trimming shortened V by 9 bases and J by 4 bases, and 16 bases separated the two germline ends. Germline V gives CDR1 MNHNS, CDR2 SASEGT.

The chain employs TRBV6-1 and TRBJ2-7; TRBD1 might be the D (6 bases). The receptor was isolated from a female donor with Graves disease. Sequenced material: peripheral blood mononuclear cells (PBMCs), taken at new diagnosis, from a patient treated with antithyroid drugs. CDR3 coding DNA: TGTGCCAGTAGAACAGGGTTGTGGTACGAGCAGTACTTC. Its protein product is CASRTGLWYEQYF.